Sequencing of this TCR beta chain was carried out in a study of T cell clonality in common variable immunodeficiency. Study-wide results and limits: Common variable immunodeficiency TCR beta sequences reportedly had fewer deletions and N-nucleotide insertions.

TCRdb's table, derived via immunoSEQ multiplex PCR, lists solely in-frame clones and lacks some. This repertoire holds just over 20,000 clones, and none appear only once. This CDR3 contains 14 residues. After removal of 0 bases from V and 4 bases from J, the junction contained 3 bases not matched to a gene. The V gene's germline CDR1 is SGHRS and CDR2 YFSETQ. This clone was picked up many times. What it binds is not known. The read stops 3 residues short of the end of the CDR3; the missing end is completed from the germline J gene. The V gene is TRBV5-1, the J gene TRBJ1-2, with 7 bases matching TRBD1. This clonotype originated in a human donor with common variable immunodeficiency. Sequences were obtained from peripheral blood mononuclear cells. Here the CDR3 reads CASSLEGTAYGYTF. The sequenced CDR3 bases are TGCGCCAGCAGCTTGGAAGGGACAGCCTATGGC. The entire variable domain, with the rest obtained from reference TRBV5-1 and TRBJ1-2, is as follows: KAGVTQTPRYLIKTRGQQVTLSCSPISGHRSVSWYQQTPGQGLQFLFEYFSETQRNKGNFPGRFSGRQFSNSRSEMNVSTLELGDSALYLCASSLEGTAYGYTFGSGTRLTVV.